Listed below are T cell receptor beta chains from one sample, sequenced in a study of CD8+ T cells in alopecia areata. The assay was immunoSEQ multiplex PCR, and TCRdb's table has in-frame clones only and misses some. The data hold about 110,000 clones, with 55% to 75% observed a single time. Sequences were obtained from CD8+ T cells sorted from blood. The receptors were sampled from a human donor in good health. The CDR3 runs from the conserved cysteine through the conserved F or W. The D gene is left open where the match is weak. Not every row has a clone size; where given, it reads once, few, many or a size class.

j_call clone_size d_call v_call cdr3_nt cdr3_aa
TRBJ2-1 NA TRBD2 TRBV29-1 TGTAGCGTCCCGACTAGCGGGGGTGTCGATGAGCAGTTCTTC CSVPTSGGVDEQFF
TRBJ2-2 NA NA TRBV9 TGTGCCAGCAGCGTAGGGACAACGAACACCGGGGAGCTGTTTTTT CASSVGTTNTGELFF
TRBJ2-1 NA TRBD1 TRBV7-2 TGTGCCAGCAGCTTAATTTCCGGGACAGGGGGCAAGAGTGAGCAGTTCTTC CASSLISGTGGKSEQFF
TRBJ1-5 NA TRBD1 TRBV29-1 TGCAGCGCCCTCCGACAGGGGTCCCCCAATCAGCCCCAGCATTTT CSALRQGSPNQPQHF
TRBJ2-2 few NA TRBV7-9 TGTGCCAGCAGCTCCGGGACCTCCCAGACGAACACCGGGGAGCTGTTTTTT CASSSGTSQTNTGELFF
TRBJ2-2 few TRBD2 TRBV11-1 TGTGCCAGCAGCTGGACTAGCTCGAACACCGGGGAGCTGTTTTTT CASSWTSSNTGELFF
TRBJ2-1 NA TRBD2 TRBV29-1 TGCAGCATCTCTAGCGGGCCCTACAATGAGCAGTTCTTC CSISSGPYNEQFF
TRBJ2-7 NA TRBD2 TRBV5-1 TGCGCCAGCAGCCCCGCCGGGAGGGCCTACGAGCAGTACTTC CASSPAGRAYEQYF
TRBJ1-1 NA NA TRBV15 TGTGCCACTCACCGGGACACATTCATGAACACTGAAGCTTTCTTT CATHRDTFMNTEAFF
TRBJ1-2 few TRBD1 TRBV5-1 TGCGCCAGCGGCGGACAGGGAACCAACTATGGCTACACCTTC CASGGQGTNYGYTF
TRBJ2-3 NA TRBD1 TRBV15 TGTGCCACCAGCAGATCGGGACAGGGTGGCACAGATACGCAGTATTTT CATSRSGQGGTDTQYF
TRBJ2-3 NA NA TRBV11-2 TGTGCCAGCAGCCCCGCAGGACGGTTGGCAGATACGCAGTATTTT CASSPAGRLADTQYF
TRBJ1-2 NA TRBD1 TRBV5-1 TGCGCCAGCAGCTCGAGTACCCTTGGACAGGTCTATGGCTACACCTTC CASSSSTLGQVYGYTF
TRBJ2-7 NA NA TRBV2 TGTGCCAGCAGTGCCCCCTGGACCCGCGAGCAGTACTTC CASSAPWTREQYF
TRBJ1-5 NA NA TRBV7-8 TGTGCCAGCAGCCTATTTGGGCGCAATCAGCCCCAGCATTTT CASSLFGRNQPQHF
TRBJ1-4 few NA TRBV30 TGTGCCTTCTCGACTTCTAATGAAAAACTGTTTTTT CAFSTSNEKLFF
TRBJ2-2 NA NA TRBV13 TGTGCCAGCAGCCGGTTTTCTGGGGAGCTGTTTTTT CASSRFSGELFF
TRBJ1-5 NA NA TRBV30 TGTGCCTGGAGTCTATCGACAGGCAATCAGCCCCAGCATTTT CAWSLSTGNQPQHF
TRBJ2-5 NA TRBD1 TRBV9 TGTGCCAGCAGCGTATCCCAGGGGGCGCAAGAGACCCAGTACTTC CASSVSQGAQETQYF
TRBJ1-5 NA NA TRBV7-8 TGTGCCAGCAGCTTAGGGCCCCCTCCGATCCGTAGCAATCAGCCCCAGCATTTT CASSLGPPPIRSNQPQHF
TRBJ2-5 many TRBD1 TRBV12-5 TGTGCTAGTGGTCCGGACAGGGAAACCCAGTACTTC CASGPDRETQYF
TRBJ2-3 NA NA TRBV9 TGTGCCAGCAGCGTAGGGGACAACACAGATACGCAGTATTTT CASSVGDNTDTQYF
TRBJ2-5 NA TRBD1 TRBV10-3 TGTGCCATCAGGGGACAGGGCAAGGAGACCCAGTACTTC CAIRGQGKETQYF
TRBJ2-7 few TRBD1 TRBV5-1 TGCGCCAGCAGCTTCTACAGGGGGTCCTACGAGCAGTACTTC CASSFYRGSYEQYF
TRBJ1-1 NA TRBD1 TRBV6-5 TGTGCCAGCTCCGAATCAGGGGGCGCGGGTGAAGCTTTCTTT CASSESGGAGEAFF
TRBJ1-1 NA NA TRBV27 TGTGCCAGCAGGGACGGGACACACACTGAAGCTTTCTTT CASRDGTHTEAFF
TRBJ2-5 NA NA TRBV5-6 TGTGCCAGCAGCTTGGCCGTGATTCGGGGGCGAGAGACCCAGTACTTC CASSLAVIRGRETQYF
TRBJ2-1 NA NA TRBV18 TGTGCCAGCTCACCACCCCGGACGGTCTACAATGAGCAGTTCTTC CASSPPRTVYNEQFF
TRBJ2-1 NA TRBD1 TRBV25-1 TGTGCCAGCAGGACAGGGGGCTGGGATGAGCAGTTCTTC CASRTGGWDEQFF
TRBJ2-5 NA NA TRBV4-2 TGTGCCAGCAGCCAAGTAGGAGCGGCAGCAGGGGAGACCCAGTACTTC CASSQVGAAAGETQYF
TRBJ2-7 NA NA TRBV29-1 TGCAGCGTTGAAGGGTCAGGGGCCCTAACCTACGAGCAGTACTTC CSVEGSGALTYEQYF
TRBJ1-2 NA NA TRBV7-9 TGTGCCAGCAGCTACCTACAGGGCCGGGGGAATGGCTACACCTTC CASSYLQGRGNGYTF
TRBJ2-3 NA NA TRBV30 TGTGCCTGGAGCCCCCGGGACACCTATAGCACAGATACGCAGTATTTT CAWSPRDTYSTDTQYF
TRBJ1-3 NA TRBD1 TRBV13 TGTGCCAGCAGCTCCACAGGGGTTGGAAACACCATATATTTT CASSSTGVGNTIYF
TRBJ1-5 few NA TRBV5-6 TGTGCCAGCAGCTTGCGGGGTCACGACAATCAGCCCCAGCATTTT CASSLRGHDNQPQHF
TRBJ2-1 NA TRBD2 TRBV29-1 TGCAGCGTTGAGGCTATCGCGGGGGGTGTTGAGCAGTTCTTC CSVEAIAGGVEQFF
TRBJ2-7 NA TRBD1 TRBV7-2 TGTGCCAGCAGCTTAACGACAGGGGCCTACGAGCAGTACTTC CASSLTTGAYEQYF
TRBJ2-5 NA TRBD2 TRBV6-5 TGTGCCAGCAGGAGAGCGGGGGGGTACCAAGAGACCCAGTACTTC CASRRAGGYQETQYF
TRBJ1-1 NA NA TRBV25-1 TGTGCCAGCAGTACGGGGGGCGCGGGGGTGAACACTGAAGCTTTCTTT CASSTGGAGVNTEAFF
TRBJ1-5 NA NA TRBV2 TGTGCCAGCAAATCGACAGGTTCGACGGATCAGCCCCAGCATTTT CASKSTGSTDQPQHF
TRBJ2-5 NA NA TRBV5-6 TGTGCCAGCAGCTTGGCCAGTTGGGAGACCCAGTACTTC CASSLASWETQYF
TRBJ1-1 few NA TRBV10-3 TGTGCCATCAGTGGCGAGACAGGCGGGACTGAAGCTTTCTTT CAISGETGGTEAFF
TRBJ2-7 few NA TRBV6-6 TGTGCCAGCAGTTCCAAGGGTCGGGAGCAGTACTTC CASSSKGREQYF
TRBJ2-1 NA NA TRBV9 TGTGCCAGCGGAAGAGATGGGCGGCCGAATGAGCAGTTCTTC CASGRDGRPNEQFF
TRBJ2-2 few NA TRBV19 TGTGCCACCTGGCGGGGGGAGCTGTTTTTT CATWRGELFF
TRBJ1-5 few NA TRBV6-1 TGTGCCAGCAGTGGTCGAGGGGCGGAACGCGTTAGCAATCAGCCCCAGCATTTT CASSGRGAERVSNQPQHF
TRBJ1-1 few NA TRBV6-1 TGTGCCAGCATAGAGGGGGGGGTTACTGAAGCTTTCTTT CASIEGGVTEAFF